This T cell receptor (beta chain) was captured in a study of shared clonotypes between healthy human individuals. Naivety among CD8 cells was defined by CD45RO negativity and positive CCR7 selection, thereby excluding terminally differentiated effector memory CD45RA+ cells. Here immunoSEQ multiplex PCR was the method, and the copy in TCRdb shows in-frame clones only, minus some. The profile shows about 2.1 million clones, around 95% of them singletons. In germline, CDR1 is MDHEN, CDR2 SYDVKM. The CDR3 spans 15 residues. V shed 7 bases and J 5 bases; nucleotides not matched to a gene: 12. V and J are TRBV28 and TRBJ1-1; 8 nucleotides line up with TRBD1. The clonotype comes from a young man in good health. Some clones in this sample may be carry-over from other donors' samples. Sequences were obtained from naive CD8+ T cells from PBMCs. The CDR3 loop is CASNSPYRGWTEAFF. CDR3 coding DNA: TGTGCCAGCAATTCGCCCTACAGGGGGTGGACTGAAGCTTTCTTT. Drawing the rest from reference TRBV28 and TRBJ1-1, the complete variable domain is DVKVTQSSRYLVKRTGEKVFLECVQDMDHENMFWYRQDPGLGLRLIYFSYDVKMKEKGDIPEGYSVSREKKERFSLILESASTNQTSMYLCASNSPYRGWTEAFFGQGTRLTVV.